The T cell receptor beta chain described here comes from a study of beta chain features in type 1 diabetes. General study results and limits: Shorter TCRB CDR3s, moderately but significantly so, were found in Type 1 diabetes patients in all four CD4+ subsets.

On this clone itself: Its antigen is currently unknown.

TCRB transcripts that were expressed got sequenced, as all of the isolated RNA had been reverse transcribed. Libraries were prepared by immunoSEQ multiplex PCR; TCRdb keeps only in-frame clonotypes and omits some of them. The table has about 740,000 clones, roughly 12% seen once. This CDR3 has 14 amino acids. The V and J ends lost 1 base and 1 base respectively, with 8 bases between them. Looked up from germline, CDR1 is SGHRS and CDR2 is YFSETQ. This receptor was taken from a man aged 18 to 35 with type 1 diabetes. The sequencing input was naive CD4+ T cells from blood. V usage is TRBV5-1 and J usage is TRBJ1-1; D gene unclear. The DNA for the CDR3 is TGCGCCAGCAGCTTGAGACCGTCGAACACTGAAGCTTTCTTT. Amino acids: CASSLRPSNTEAFF.